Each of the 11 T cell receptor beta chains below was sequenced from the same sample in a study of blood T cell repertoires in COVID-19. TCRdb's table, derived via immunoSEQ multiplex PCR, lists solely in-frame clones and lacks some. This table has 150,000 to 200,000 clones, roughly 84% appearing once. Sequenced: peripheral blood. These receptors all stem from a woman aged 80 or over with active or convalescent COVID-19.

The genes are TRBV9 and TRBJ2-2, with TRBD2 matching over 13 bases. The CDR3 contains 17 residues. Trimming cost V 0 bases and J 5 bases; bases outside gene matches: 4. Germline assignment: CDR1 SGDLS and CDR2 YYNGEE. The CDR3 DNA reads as TGTGCCAGCAGCGTAGAGGCGGGACTAGCGGGAACCGGGGAGCTGTTTTTT. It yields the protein CASSVEAGLAGTGELFF.

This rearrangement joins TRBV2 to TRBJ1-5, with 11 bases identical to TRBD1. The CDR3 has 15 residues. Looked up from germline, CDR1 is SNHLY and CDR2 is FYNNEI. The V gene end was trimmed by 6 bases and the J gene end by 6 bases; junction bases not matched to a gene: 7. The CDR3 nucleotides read TGTGCCAGCAGCCAAGGGACAGGGGGATTTCAGCCCCAGCATTTT. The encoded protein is CASSQGTGGFQPQHF.

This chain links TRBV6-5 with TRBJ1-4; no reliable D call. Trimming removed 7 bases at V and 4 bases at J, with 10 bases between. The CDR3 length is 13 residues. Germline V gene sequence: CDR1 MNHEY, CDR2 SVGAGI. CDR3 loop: CASMTMYNEKLFF. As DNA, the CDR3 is TGTGCCAGCATGACAATGTATAATGAAAAACTGTTTTTT.

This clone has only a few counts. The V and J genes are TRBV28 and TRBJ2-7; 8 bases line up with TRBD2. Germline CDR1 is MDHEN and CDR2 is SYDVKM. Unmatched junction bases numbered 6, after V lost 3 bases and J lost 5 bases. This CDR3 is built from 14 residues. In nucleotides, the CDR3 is TGTGCCAGCAGTTTTGGCGGGAGGAGTGACGAGCAGTACTTC. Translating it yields CASSFGGRSDEQYF. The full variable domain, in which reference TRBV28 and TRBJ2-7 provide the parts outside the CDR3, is DVKVTQSSRYLVKRTGEKVFLECVQDMDHENMFWYRQDPGLGLRLIYFSYDVKMKEKGDIPEGYSVSREKKERFSLILESASTNQTSMYLCASSFGGRSDEQYFGPGTRLTVT.

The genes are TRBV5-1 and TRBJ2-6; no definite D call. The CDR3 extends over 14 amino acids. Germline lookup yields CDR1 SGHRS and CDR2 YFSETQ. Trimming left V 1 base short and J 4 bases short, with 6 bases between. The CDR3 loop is CASSLTTGANVLTF. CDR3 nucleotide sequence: TGCGCCAGCAGCTTGACTACCGGGGCCAACGTCCTGACTTTC.

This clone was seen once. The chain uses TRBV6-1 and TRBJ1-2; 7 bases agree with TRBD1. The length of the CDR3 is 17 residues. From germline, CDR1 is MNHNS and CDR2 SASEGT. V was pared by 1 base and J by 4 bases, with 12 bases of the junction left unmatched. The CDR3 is CASSEEVRGTTSYGYTF. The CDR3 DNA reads TGTGCCAGCAGTGAAGAGGTCAGGGGGACAACTAGCTATGGCTACACCTTC.

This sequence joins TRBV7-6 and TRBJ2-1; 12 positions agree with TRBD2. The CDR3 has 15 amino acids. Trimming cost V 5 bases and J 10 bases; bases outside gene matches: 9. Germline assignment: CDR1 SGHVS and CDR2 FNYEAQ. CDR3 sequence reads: CASSGTSGGFWEQFF. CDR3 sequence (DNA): TGTGCCAGCAGCGGTACTAGCGGGGGGTTTTGGGAGCAGTTCTTC.

CDR3 nucleotide sequence: TGTGCCAGCAGCTTGGTGGGGACAGGGGACAAAGCTTTCTTT. It translates to CASSLVGTGDKAFF. This chain links TRBV5-6 with TRBJ1-1; 10 bases line up with TRBD1. Trimming at V came to 0 bases and at J to 9 bases, leaving 5 bases not matched to a gene. The CDR3 is made up of 14 amino acids. Germline V CDR1 and CDR2: SGHDT, YYEEEE. The entire variable domain, with the rest obtained from reference TRBV5-6 and TRBJ1-1, is as follows: DAGVTQSPTHLIKTRGQQVTLRCSPKSGHDTVSWYQQALGQGPQFIFQYYEEEERQRGNFPDRFSGHQFPNYSSELNVNALLLGDSALYLCASSLVGTGDKAFFGQGTRLTVV.

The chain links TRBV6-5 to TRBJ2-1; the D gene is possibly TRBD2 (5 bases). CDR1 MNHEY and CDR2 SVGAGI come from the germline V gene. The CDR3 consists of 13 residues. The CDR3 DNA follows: TGTGGCAAGGGCGGGTATAGACTCAATGAGCAGTTCTTC. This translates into CGKGGYRLNEQFF.

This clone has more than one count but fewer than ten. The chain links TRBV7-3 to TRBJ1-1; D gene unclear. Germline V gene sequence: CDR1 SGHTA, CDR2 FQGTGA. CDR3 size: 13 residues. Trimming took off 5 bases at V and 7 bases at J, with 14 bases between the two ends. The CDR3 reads CASSPMVTGEAFF. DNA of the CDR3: TGTGCCAGCAGCCCCATGGTGACGGGTGAAGCTTTCTTT.

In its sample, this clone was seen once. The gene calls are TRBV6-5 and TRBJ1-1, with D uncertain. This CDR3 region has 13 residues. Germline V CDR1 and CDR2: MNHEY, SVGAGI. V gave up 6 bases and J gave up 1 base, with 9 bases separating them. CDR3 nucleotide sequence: TGTGCCAGCAGCCCCGTCCCGAACACTGAAGCTTTCTTT. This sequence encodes CASSPVPNTEAFF.